The clone carrying this T cell receptor (beta chain) has more than one count but fewer than ten. Its antigen is currently unknown. The CDR3 has 13 amino acids. Germline V lookup: CDR1 LNHDA, CDR2 SQIVND (reference sequence). V gave up 7 bases and J gave up 6 bases; unmatched junction bases: 6. This specimen belongs to a study of human T cells and chemical hapten exposure. Study-wide context: Variation in per-sample TCR yields came mainly from small pooled library volume differences.

Broader study findings: TCRs exceeding a frequency of 1 in 1000 stayed unchanged under DPC sensitization.

Individual cDNA molecules (in the library) carried attached unique molecular identifiers. In the source study's methods: Counting gave a median of around 100,000 TCRs per sample, with values ranging from roughly 23,224 to 700,000. TCRdb ran MiXCR on the reads and lists one entry per CDR3 protein. Clone size and V and J calls follow TCRdb, not the original study. This sample has 120,000 or so distinct CDR3 sequences, with approximately 9.3% found just once. Unfractionated whole blood yielded the extracted total RNA. This sequence originates from a human donor in good health. Some clones in this sample may be carry-over from other donors' samples. V usage is TRBV19 and J usage is TRBJ1-5; 7 bases fit TRBD1. Source material: whole blood. The CDR3 is CASTGTVSQPQHF. The CDR3 DNA follows: TGTGCCAGTACCGGGACAGTATCTCAGCCCCAGCATTTT.